One and the same sample provided the 18 T cell receptor beta chains below, sequenced in a study of cytomegalovirus exposure and HLA in healthy donors. Clones were read by immunoSEQ multiplex PCR, and TCRdb kept only the in-frame ones, dropping some. The sample contains tens of thousands of clones, approximately 90% of which appear only once. Sequencing was done on a sample of PBMCs. These TCRs come from a woman under 30 in good health and CMV-seropositive.

V and J are TRBV19 and TRBJ2-1; D is perhaps TRBD1 (5 bases). The germline V gene has CDR1 LNHDA and CDR2 SQIVND (reference sequence). V lost 4 bases and J lost 0, with 10 bases in between. The CDR3 has 15 amino acids. CDR3 sequence: CASSRQGSSYNEQFF. As DNA, the CDR3 is TGTGCCAGTAGTAGGCAGGGAAGCTCCTACAATGAGCAGTTCTTC.

This rearrangement joins TRBV28 to TRBJ2-7; 12 nucleotides line up with TRBD2. J gave up 0 bases and V 6 bases, and 3 bases lay outside the gene matches. CDR3 length equals 15 residues. Germline assignment: CDR1 MDHEN and CDR2 SYDVKM. Written as DNA, the CDR3 is TGTGCCAGCAGCACTAGCGGGGGGCCCTCCTACGAGCAGTACTTC. It is translated as CASSTSGGPSYEQYF. Full variable domain (remainder filled in from reference TRBV28 and TRBJ2-7): DVKVTQSSRYLVKRTGEKVFLECVQDMDHENMFWYRQDPGLGLRLIYFSYDVKMKEKGDIPEGYSVSREKKERFSLILESASTNQTSMYLCASSTSGGPSYEQYFGPGTRLTVT.

This rearrangement joins TRBV19 to TRBJ1-5; TRBD1 might be the D (5 bases). V lost 6 bases, J lost 4 bases, and 16 bases lay in between. The CDR3 loop spans 15 amino acids. Germline CDR1 and CDR2: LNHDA and SQIVND (reference sequence). The CDR3 sequence is CASRSDQGGNQPQHF. The CDR3 coding sequence is TGTGCCAGTAGGTCGGACCAGGGTGGAAATCAGCCCCAGCATTTT.

This clone appeared a few times. The CDR3 here is CASSEISGHNNNEQFF. CDR3 coding DNA: TGTGCCAGCAGTGAAATCTCGGGACACAACAACAATGAGCAGTTCTTC. The V and J genes are TRBV2 and TRBJ2-1; perhaps TRBD1 as D (6 bases). Per the germline V gene, CDR1 is SNHLY and CDR2 is FYNNEI. Trimming left V 2 bases short and J 5 bases short, with 16 bases between. CDR3 length: 16 amino acids.

The rearrangement uses TRBV27 and TRBJ2-1; 9 bases are shared with TRBD1. This CDR3 comprises 15 residues. V lost 3 bases, J lost 4 bases, and 4 bases stayed unmatched. Germline assignment: CDR1 MNHEY and CDR2 SMNVEV (reference sequence). This CDR3 reads CASSLGTGNYNEQFF. The CDR3 coding sequence is TGTGCCAGCAGTTTGGGGACAGGGAATTACAATGAGCAGTTCTTC.

The chain links TRBV29-1 to TRBJ2-1; D might be TRBD1 (6 bases). Germline values: CDR1 SQVTM, CDR2 ANQGSEA. The V end was cut by 5 bases, the J end by 6 bases, with 20 bases between. The CDR3 loop spans 15 amino acids. CDR3: CSVPNYWQGRNEQFF. The CDR3 DNA is TGCAGCGTTCCCAATTACTGGCAGGGGCGCAATGAGCAGTTCTTC.

The V gene is TRBV5-1, the J gene TRBJ1-4; the D gene is possibly TRBD1 (6 bases). This CDR3 comprises 13 residues. Deletions cut 5 bases from V and 8 bases from J, with 13 bases between. From germline, CDR1 is SGHRS and CDR2 YFSETQ. Here the CDR3 reads CASRDRQDEKLFF. In DNA form, the CDR3 reads TGCGCCAGCAGAGACAGGCAGGACGAAAAACTGTTTTTT.

In its sample, this clone was seen once. J is TRBJ2-1 and V is TRBV29-1; the match to TRBD1 covers 7 bases. The V segment lost 3 bases and the J segment 6 bases; nucleotides outside the gene matches: 14. Germline loops: CDR1 SQVTM, CDR2 ANQGSEA. This CDR3 contains 16 residues. Here the CDR3 reads CSVDQAGTVLINEQFF. CDR3 nucleotides: TGCAGCGTTGATCAGGCCGGGACAGTATTAATCAATGAGCAGTTCTTC.

The rearrangement joins TRBV5-1 to TRBJ2-3; D might be TRBD2 (6 bases). The V gene lost 4 bases and the J gene lost 0 bases, with 12 bases spanning the gap. The CDR3 covers 15 residues. Per the germline V gene, CDR1 is SGHRS and CDR2 is YFSETQ. CDR3 bases: TGCGCCAGCAGCAAGGACGGGGGAAGCACAGATACGCAGTATTTT. Amino acid sequence: CASSKDGGSTDTQYF. The complete variable domain, with remaining parts taken from reference TRBV5-1 and TRBJ2-3, reads KAGVTQTPRYLIKTRGQQVTLSCSPISGHRSVSWYQQTPGQGLQFLFEYFSETQRNKGNFPGRFSGRQFSNSRSEMNVSTLELGDSALYLCASSKDGGSTDTQYFGPGTRLTVL.

This chain joins TRBV6-6 and TRBJ1-1; TRBD1 is a possible D gene (6 bases). Between the trimmed V and J ends, which lost 7 bases and 0 bases, there was a span of 15 bases. CDR1 and CDR2 (germline): MNHNY, SVGAGI (reference sequence). This CDR3 comprises 15 residues. The CDR3 loop reads CASTLGEGVNTEAFF. Here the CDR3 DNA reads TGTGCCAGCACCCTAGGGGAGGGGGTGAACACTGAAGCTTTCTTT.

This chain connects TRBV6-4 to TRBJ2-2, with 12 bases aligning to TRBD1. Germline CDR1 MRHNA, CDR2 SNTAGT. CDR3 length equals 13 residues. J lost 6 bases, V lost 8 bases, and 1 base had no gene match. The CDR3 loop reads CASGTGGAGELFF. CDR3 sequence (DNA): TGTGCCAGCGGGACAGGGGGCGCCGGGGAGCTGTTTTTT.

This rearrangement joins TRBV29-1 to TRBJ1-2; TRBD1 agrees at 7 bases. Germline CDR1 and CDR2: SQVTM and ANQGSEA. The V gene end was trimmed by 7 bases and the J gene end by 4 bases; junction bases not matched to a gene: 15. This CDR3 region has 15 residues. CDR3 amino acids: CSDQEQGLGVYGYTF. The CDR3 bases are TGCAGCGACCAAGAACAGGGGCTTGGGGTCTATGGCTACACCTTC.

In this sample, this clone turned up once. V and J are TRBV18 and TRBJ1-2; 8 bases agree with TRBD1. Unmatched junction bases numbered 10, after V lost 1 base and J lost 0 bases. This CDR3 region has 18 residues. The V gene's germline CDR1 is KGHSH and CDR2 LQKENI. The CDR3 here is CASSPLRGQGLSNYGYTF. The DNA for the CDR3 is TGTGCCAGCTCACCACTACGAGGACAGGGTCTTTCTAACTATGGCTACACCTTC.

The V and J genes are TRBV9 and TRBJ2-1, with 7 bases that match TRBD2. This CDR3 is 14 amino acids long. The ends lost 5 bases at V and 5 bases at J; junction bases unmatched: 7. Germline CDR1 is SGDLS and CDR2 is YYNGEE. The CDR3 DNA reads as TGTGCCAGCAGGGGGTCTAGCGGTAACAATGAGCAGTTCTTC. Translating gives CASRGSSGNNEQFF.

The chain joins TRBV4-1 to TRBJ2-1; 11 bases fit TRBD2. The CDR3 is 18 residues long. With V trimmed by 1 base and J by 0 bases, 5 bases remained unmatched. Germline CDR1 and CDR2: MGHRA and YSYEKL. This CDR3 reads CASSQGALAGGSYNEQFF. In DNA form, the CDR3 reads TGCGCCAGCAGCCAAGGCGCTCTAGCGGGAGGCTCCTACAATGAGCAGTTCTTC.

This chain joins TRBV5-1 and TRBJ1-1; D possibly corresponds to TRBD1 (5 bases). There are 14 residues in the CDR3. V shed 1 base and J shed 4 bases, with 11 bases lying between them. Germline-derived CDR1 and CDR2 are SGHRS and YFSETQ. The CDR3 sequence is CASSLYSGGTEAFF. CDR3 in DNA: TGCGCCAGCAGCTTGTATTCCGGGGGCACTGAAGCTTTCTTT.

The chain has TRBV5-4 and TRBJ2-2, with 12 bases that match TRBD2. The CDR3 length is 16 residues. The germline V gene has CDR1 SGHNT and CDR2 YYREEE (reference sequence). J was trimmed by 5 bases and V by 3 bases; bases with no gene match: 5. CDR3: CASSSASGGATGELFF. DNA of the CDR3: TGTGCCAGCAGCTCCGCTAGCGGGGGGGCGACCGGGGAGCTGTTTTTT.

The chain links TRBV7-9 to TRBJ2-7; 9 bases align to TRBD2. The germline V gene has CDR1 SEHNR and CDR2 FQNEAQ (reference sequence). The junction had 6 bases not matched to a gene; V was cut back by 3 bases and J by 3 bases. The CDR3 sequence is 15 residues long. DNA of the CDR3: TGTGCCAGCAGCTTCTCACTGACTAGCGGCTACGAGCAGTACTTC. It yields the protein CASSFSLTSGYEQYF. Together with reference TRBV7-9 and TRBJ2-7, the CDR3 gives the full variable domain: DTGVSQNPRHKITKRGQNVTFRCDPISEHNRLYWYRQTLGQGPEFLTYFQNEAQLEKSRLLSDRFSAERPKGSFSTLEIQRTEQGDSAMYLCASSFSLTSGYEQYFGPGTRLTVT.